Shown below are 27 T cell receptor beta chains from a single sample sequenced in a study of T cells expressing NK-cell markers. TCRdb reworked the 5' RACE reads into one entry per CDR3 protein, no DNA. This sample contains 300,000 to 450,000 distinct CDR3 sequences. Sequencing used blood T cells: a sorted CD56 or NKG2C T cell subset, CD4+ or CD8+ T cells, or bulk PBMC T cells (not recorded which). The receptors were gathered from a man aged 18-70 years in good health.

The chain couples TRBV6-1 to TRBJ2-7; the D gene TCRdb calls, TRBD1, cannot be checked with no DNA. Germline loops: CDR1 MNHNS, CDR2 SASEGT. The CDR3 runs 12 residues. CDR3 region: CASRFWGDEQYF.

V is TRBV5-5 and J is TRBJ2-3. Germline-derived CDR1 and CDR2 are SGHKS and YYEKEE (reference sequence). The CDR3 has 15 amino acids. CDR3: CASSLRHWGADTQYF.

The CDR3 sequence is CASTKNRAGTEAFF. The rearrangement links TRBV19 to TRBJ1-1; without DNA, the TCRdb call of TRBD1 cannot be checked. Germline CDR1 reads LNHDA; CDR2 reads SQIVND (reference sequence). The CDR3 totals 14 residues.

The rearrangement joins TRBV6-1 to TRBJ2-1; the D call from TCRdb, TRBD2, cannot be confirmed without DNA. Germline CDR1 is MNHNS and CDR2 is SASEGT. The CDR3 loop spans 15 amino acids. The CDR3 spells CASRTSGGAGDEQFF.

The genes are TRBV27 and TRBJ2-1; TCRdb's assignment of TRBD2 cannot be checked, as there is no DNA. The CDR3 extends over 14 amino acids. The V gene's germline CDR1 is MNHEY and CDR2 SMNVEV (reference sequence). The CDR3 sequence: CASRPPGPVPEQFF.

The V gene is TRBV5-5, the J gene TRBJ2-7; TCRdb calls TRBD1, which cannot be checked without DNA. CDR3 length equals 16 residues. CDR1 and CDR2 (germline): SGHKS, YYEKEE (reference sequence). This chain's CDR3 is CASSLAVRQGGDEQYF.

V usage is TRBV12-3 or TRBV12-4 and J usage is TRBJ1-6. The CDR3 is 14 amino acids. CDR3 in amino acids: CASSLGLGNSPLHF.

V and J are TRBV12-3 or TRBV12-4 and TRBJ1-6; TCRdb lists TRBD1, though no DNA is available to test this call. The CDR3 sequence is 11 residues long. CDR3 protein: CASNLGGPLHF.

This chain joins TRBV18 and TRBJ1-1; TCRdb's D gene call, TRBD1, goes unchecked for lack of DNA. The germline V gene has CDR1 KGHSH and CDR2 LQKENI. This CDR3 is built from 14 residues. The CDR3 protein is CASSPGRGSDEAFF.

The V call is TRBV12-3 or TRBV12-4, the J call TRBJ2-3; TCRdb's D gene call, TRBD1, goes unchecked for lack of DNA. This CDR3 has 15 amino acids. The CDR3 loop reads CASSQDRGRTDTQYF.

The J gene is TRBJ2-5, the V gene TRBV6-1; TCRdb gives TRBD1 as the D gene, but with no DNA this cannot be confirmed. Germline CDR1 MNHNS, CDR2 SASEGT. The CDR3 consists of 15 residues. The CDR3 reads CASSSGTGWEETQYF.

V usage is TRBV3-1 and J usage is TRBJ2-5; the TRBD2 assignment by TCRdb is unverifiable without DNA. The CDR3 totals 18 residues. Per germline, CDR1 LGHDT and CDR2 YNNKEL (reference sequence). CDR3 loop: CASSQDLWTSGGAETQYF.

V usage is TRBV3-1 and J usage is TRBJ1-2; checking the TCRdb D call of TRBD1 is not possible without DNA. Germline CDR1 reads LGHDT; CDR2 reads YNNKEL (reference sequence). The CDR3 has 12 residues. The CDR3: CASSRRQYGYTF.

The chain employs TRBV7-9 and TRBJ1-1; TCRdb gives TRBD1 as the D gene, but with no DNA this cannot be confirmed. From germline, CDR1 is SEHNR and CDR2 FQNEAQ (reference sequence). The CDR3 sequence is 11 residues long. CDR3 sequence: CATEDRLEAFF.

The V and J genes are TRBV7-2 and TRBJ1-6. Germline V gene lookup returns CDR1 SGHTA and CDR2 FQGNSA. The CDR3 extends over 12 amino acids. CDR3 region: CASSLVGSTLHF.

The rearrangement links TRBV19 to TRBJ2-3. Germline-derived CDR1 and CDR2 are LNHDA and SQIVND (reference sequence). The CDR3 covers 13 residues. This CDR3 is CASSMQFTDTQYF. The full variable domain, completed using reference TRBV19 and TRBJ2-3, is DGGITQSPKYLFRKEGQNVTLSCEQNLNHDAMYWYRQDPGQGLRLIYYSQIVNDFQKGDIAEGYSVSREKKESFPLTVTSAQKNPTAFYLCASSMQFTDTQYFGPGTRLTVL.

V usage is TRBV7-3 and J usage is TRBJ2-3; TCRdb gives TRBD2 as the D gene, but with no DNA this cannot be confirmed. Germline CDR1 reads SGHTA; CDR2 reads FQGTGA. The CDR3 length is 17 residues. CDR3 sequence reads: CASSLKGNGLAGGGQYF.

This chain connects TRBV20-1 to TRBJ2-1. Germline V gene sequence: CDR1 DFQATT, CDR2 SNEGSKA (reference sequence). CDR3 length: 12 residues. CDR3 region: CSASFGNLEQFF.

The chain is built from TRBV5-1 and TRBJ2-1. The germline gives CDR1 SGHRS, CDR2 YFSETQ. This CDR3 has 13 amino acids. The CDR3 loop reads CASSDQEVNEQFF.

The chain carries TRBV20-1 and TRBJ2-1; TCRdb reports TRBD2, a call that lacks DNA to check it against. The CDR3 loop spans 14 amino acids. Germline-derived CDR1 and CDR2 are DFQATT and SNEGSKA (reference sequence). The CDR3 here is CPEGWKGQYNEQFF.

The CDR3 sequence: CASSLTASGGAMNEQFF. The chain carries TRBV5-1 and TRBJ2-1; the D call of TRBD2 rests on TCRdb alone, since no DNA is present to check it. From germline, CDR1 is SGHRS and CDR2 YFSETQ. The CDR3 has 17 amino acids.

The rearrangement joins TRBV6-1 to TRBJ1-2; TCRdb's D call, TRBD1, is unchecked because there is no DNA. Germline V gives CDR1 MNHNS, CDR2 SASEGT. The CDR3 runs 14 residues. The CDR3: CASFGRGQDYGYTF.

This sequence joins TRBV21-1 and TRBJ2-5; the D gene TCRdb calls, TRBD1, cannot be checked with no DNA. TRBV21-1 corresponds to a pseudogene. CDR3 length: 16 amino acids. CDR3 sequence: CASSKDRDRGGETQYF.

This rearrangement joins TRBV27 to TRBJ1-4. The germline CDR1 and CDR2 sequences are MNHEY and SMNVEV (reference sequence). The CDR3 totals 14 residues. CDR3 residues: CASSLLGGGEKLFF.

This chain joins TRBV27 and TRBJ2-7; there is no DNA to check the TCRdb D call of TRBD1. Germline CDR1 reads MNHEY; CDR2 reads SMNVEV (reference sequence). This CDR3 region has 15 residues. The CDR3 is CASSGWGGGTYEQYF.

The chain carries TRBV28 and TRBJ2-7. Germline V lookup: CDR1 MDHEN, CDR2 SYDVKM. This CDR3 spans 14 amino acids. The CDR3 sequence is CASSLERGRNEQYF.

V is TRBV5-5 and J is TRBJ1-2. The germline gives CDR1 SGHKS, CDR2 YYEKEE (reference sequence). The CDR3 sequence is 16 residues long. The CDR3 is CASSLALITTNYGYTF.